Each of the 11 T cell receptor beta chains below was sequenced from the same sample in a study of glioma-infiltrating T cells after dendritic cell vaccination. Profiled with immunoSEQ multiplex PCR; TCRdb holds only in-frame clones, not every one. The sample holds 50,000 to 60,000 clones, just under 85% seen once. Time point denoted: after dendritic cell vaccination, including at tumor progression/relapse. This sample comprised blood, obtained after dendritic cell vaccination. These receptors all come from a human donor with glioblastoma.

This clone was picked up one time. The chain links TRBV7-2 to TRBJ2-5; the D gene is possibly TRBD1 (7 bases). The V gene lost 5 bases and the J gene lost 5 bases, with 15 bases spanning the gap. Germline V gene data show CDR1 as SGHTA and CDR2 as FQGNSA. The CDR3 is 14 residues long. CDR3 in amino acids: CASSHGQEGETQYF. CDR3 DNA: TGTGCCAGCAGCCACGGACAGGAGGGGGAGACCCAGTACTTC.

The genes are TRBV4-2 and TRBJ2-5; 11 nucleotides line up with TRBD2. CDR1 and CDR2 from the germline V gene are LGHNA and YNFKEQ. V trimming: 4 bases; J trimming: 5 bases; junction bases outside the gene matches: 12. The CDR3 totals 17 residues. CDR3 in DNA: TGTGCCAGCAGCCCCGAACCCCGGGCTAGCGGGGGGGAGACCCAGTACTTC. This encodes CASSPEPRASGGETQYF.

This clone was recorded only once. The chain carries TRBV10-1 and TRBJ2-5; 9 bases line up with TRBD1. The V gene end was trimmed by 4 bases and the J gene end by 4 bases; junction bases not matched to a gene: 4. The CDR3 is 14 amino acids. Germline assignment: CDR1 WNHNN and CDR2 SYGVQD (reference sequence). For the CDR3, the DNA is TGCGCCAGCAGTGCGGGACAGGGCCGAGAGACCCAGTACTTC. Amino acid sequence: CASSAGQGRETQYF.

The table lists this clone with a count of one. CDR3 DNA sequence: TGCGCCAGCAGCCAAGCGGGAAAACTATATGGCTACACCTTC. This encodes CASSQAGKLYGYTF. The chain is built from TRBV4-3 and TRBJ1-2; D gene uncertain. CDR1 is LGHNA and CDR2 is YSLEER in the germline V gene. The ends were cut back, 1 base at V and 5 bases at J, with 11 bases in the middle. The CDR3 consists of 14 residues.

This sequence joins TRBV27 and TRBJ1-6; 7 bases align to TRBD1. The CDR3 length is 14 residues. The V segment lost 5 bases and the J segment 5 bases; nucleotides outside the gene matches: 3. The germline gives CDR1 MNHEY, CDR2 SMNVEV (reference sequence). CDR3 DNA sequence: TGTGCCAGCAGTCCCGGGACAGATAATTCACCCCTCCACTTT. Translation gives CASSPGTDNSPLHF.

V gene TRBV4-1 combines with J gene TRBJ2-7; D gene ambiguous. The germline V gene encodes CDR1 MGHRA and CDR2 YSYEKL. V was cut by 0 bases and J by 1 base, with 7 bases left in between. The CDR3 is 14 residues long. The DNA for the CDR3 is TGCGCCAGCAGCCAAGATGAGCTATCCTACGAGCAGTACTTC. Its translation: CASSQDELSYEQYF.

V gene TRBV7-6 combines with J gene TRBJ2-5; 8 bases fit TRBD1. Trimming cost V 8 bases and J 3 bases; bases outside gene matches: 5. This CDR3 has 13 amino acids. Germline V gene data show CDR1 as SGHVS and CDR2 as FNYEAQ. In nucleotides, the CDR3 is TGTGCCAGCGGGCAGGACAGGGAAGAGACCCAGTACTTC. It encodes CASGQDREETQYF. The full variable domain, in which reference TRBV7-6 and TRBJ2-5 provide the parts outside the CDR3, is GAGVSQSPRYKVTKRGQDVALRCDPISGHVSLYWYRQALGQGPEFLTYFNYEAQQDKSGLPNDRFSAERPEGSISTLTIQRTEQRDSAMYRCASGQDREETQYFGPGTRLLVL.

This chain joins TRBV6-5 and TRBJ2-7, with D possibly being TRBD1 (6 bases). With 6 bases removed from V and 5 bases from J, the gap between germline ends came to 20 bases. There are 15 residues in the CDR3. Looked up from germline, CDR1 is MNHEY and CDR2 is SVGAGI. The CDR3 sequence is CASSTGQPYGDEQYF. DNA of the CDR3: TGTGCCAGCAGCACCGGACAGCCCTACGGGGACGAGCAGTACTTC.

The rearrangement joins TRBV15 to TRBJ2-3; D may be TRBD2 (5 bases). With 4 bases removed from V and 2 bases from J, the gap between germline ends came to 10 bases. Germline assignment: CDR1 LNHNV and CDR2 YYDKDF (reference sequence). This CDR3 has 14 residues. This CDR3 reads CATSTGRDTDTQYF. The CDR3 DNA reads TGTGCCACCAGCACCGGCCGGGACACAGATACGCAGTATTTT.

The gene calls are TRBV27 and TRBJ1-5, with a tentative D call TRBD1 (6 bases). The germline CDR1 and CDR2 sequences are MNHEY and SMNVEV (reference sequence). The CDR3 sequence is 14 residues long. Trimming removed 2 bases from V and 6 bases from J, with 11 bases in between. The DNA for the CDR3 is TGTGCCAGCAGTTTAGGTAGGGGGAGTCAGCCCCAGCATTTT. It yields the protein CASSLGRGSQPQHF.

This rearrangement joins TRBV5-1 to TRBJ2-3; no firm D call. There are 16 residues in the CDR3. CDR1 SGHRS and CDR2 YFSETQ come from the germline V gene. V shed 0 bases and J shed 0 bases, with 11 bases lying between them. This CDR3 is CASSLATGPSTDTQYF. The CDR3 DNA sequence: TGCGCCAGCAGCTTGGCCACGGGTCCTAGCACAGATACGCAGTATTTT.